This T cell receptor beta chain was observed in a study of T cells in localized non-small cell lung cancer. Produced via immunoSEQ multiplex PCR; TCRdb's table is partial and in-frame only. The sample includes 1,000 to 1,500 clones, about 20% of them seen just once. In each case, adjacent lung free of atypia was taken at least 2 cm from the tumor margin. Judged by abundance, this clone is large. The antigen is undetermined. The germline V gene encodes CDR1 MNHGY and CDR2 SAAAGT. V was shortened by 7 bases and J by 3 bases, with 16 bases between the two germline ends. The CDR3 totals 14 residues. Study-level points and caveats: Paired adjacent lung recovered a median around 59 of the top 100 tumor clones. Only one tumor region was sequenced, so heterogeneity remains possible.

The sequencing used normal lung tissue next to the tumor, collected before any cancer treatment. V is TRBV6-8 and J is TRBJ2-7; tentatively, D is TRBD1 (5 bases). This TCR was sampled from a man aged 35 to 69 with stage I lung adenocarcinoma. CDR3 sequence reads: CASTEYPGRYEQYF. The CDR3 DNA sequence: TGTGCCAGCACCGAATATCCAGGGCGCTACGAGCAGTACTTC.